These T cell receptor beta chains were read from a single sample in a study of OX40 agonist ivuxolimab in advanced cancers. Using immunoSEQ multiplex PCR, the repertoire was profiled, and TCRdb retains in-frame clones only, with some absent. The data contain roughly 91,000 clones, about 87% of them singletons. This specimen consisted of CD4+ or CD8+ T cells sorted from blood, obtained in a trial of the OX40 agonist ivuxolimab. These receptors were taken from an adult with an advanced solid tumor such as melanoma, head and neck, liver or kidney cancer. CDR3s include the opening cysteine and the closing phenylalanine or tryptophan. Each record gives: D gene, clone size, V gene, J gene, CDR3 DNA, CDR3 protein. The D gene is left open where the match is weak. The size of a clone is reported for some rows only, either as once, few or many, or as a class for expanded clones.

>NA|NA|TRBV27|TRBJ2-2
TGTGCCAGCAGTTTGGTCCGTTCATCGAGAGGCGGGGAGCTGTTTTTT
CASSLVRSSRGGELFF
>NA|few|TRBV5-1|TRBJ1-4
TGCGCCAGCAGCTTGGAGGGAAATGAAAAACTGTTTTTT
CASSLEGNEKLFF
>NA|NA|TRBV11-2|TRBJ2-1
TGTGCCAGCTCTCCACGGGCAGGGAGTTACAATGAGCAGTTCTTC
CASSPRAGSYNEQFF
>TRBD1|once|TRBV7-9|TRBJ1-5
TGTGCCAGCAGCGAACAGGGGGTCAATCAGCCCCAGCATTTT
CASSEQGVNQPQHF
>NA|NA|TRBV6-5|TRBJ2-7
TGTGCCAGCAGGACGATTCCCTACGAGCAGTACTTC
CASRTIPYEQYF
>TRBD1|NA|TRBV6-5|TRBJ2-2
TGTGCCAGCAGTACGACAGGGGTCCACACCGGGGAGCTGTTTTTT
CASSTTGVHTGELFF
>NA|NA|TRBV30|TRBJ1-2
TGTGCCTGGAGCTTTGGACAGTCCTCGAAGAACGGCTACACCTTC
CAWSFGQSSKNGYTF
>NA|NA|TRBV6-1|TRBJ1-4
TGTGCCAGCAGCGAAGGGGGAAGGGGGGAAAAACTGTTTTTT
CASSEGGRGEKLFF
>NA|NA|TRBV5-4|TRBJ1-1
TGTGCCAGCAGGTCTCCGGAATTCAGTAGAGCTTTCTTT
CASRSPEFSRAFF
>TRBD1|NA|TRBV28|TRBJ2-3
TGTGCCAGCAGTCCAGGGACAGGGGGCCTGAATACGCAGTATTTT
CASSPGTGGLNTQYF
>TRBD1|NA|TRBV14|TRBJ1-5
TGTGCCAGCAGCCAGATAGGTGGTGCACAGGGGGCTTATAGCAATCAGCCCCAGCATTTT
CASSQIGGAQGAYSNQPQHF
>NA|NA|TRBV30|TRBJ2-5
TGTGCCTGGACCTTAGGGGTGGAGACCCAGTACTTC
CAWTLGVETQYF
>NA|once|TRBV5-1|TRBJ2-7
TGCGCCAGCGCTCGGCAGACGAGCTCCTACGAGCAGTACTTC
CASARQTSSYEQYF
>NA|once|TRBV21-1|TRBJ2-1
TGTGCCAGCAGCAAAGGTCTGAGGGGGGATTATAATGAGCAGTTCTTC
CASSKGLRGDYNEQFF
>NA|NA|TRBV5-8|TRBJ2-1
TGTGCCAGCAGCTTGAGAGTGGGTAGAGGGGACAATGAGCAGTTCTTC
CASSLRVGRGDNEQFF
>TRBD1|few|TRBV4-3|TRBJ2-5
TGCGCCAGCAGCCCCGGGACAGGGGGCGAGACCCAGTACTTC
CASSPGTGGETQYF
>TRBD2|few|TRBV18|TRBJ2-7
TGTGCCAGCTCACCCTCGCTGGGGACTAGAGTCTACGAGCAGTACTTC
CASSPSLGTRVYEQYF
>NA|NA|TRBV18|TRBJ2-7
TGTGCCAGCTCCCCCAGGGACGGCTCCTACGAGCAGTACTTC
CASSPRDGSYEQYF
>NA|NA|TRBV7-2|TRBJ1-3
TGTGCCAGCAGCTCAACTACAGGGCCTGGAAACACCATATATTTT
CASSSTTGPGNTIYF
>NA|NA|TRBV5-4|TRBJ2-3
TGTGCCAGCACGGACCCGCGAGACACAGATACGCAGTATTTT
CASTDPRDTDTQYF
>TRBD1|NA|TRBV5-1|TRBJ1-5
TGCGCCAGCAGCCCTGGACAGGACAATCAGCCCCAGCATTTT
CASSPGQDNQPQHF
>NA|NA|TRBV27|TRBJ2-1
TGTGCCAGCAGTTTGGGGACCGGGACATCCTACAATGAGCAGTTCTTC
CASSLGTGTSYNEQFF
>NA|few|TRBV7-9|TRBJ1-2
TGTGCCAGCAGAGCAGGGAAGGAATATGGCTACACCTTC
CASRAGKEYGYTF
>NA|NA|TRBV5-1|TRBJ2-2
TGCGCCAGCGGCTTGGCCGTCGGGGGCGACACCGGGGAGCTGTTTTTT
CASGLAVGGDTGELFF
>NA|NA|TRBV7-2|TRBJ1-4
TGTGCCAGCAGCTCCTCAGGGGCTGGAAAACTGTTTTTT
CASSSSGAGKLFF
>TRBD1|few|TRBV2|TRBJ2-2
TGTGCCAGTAGCACAGGGGGCTTCACCGGGGAGCTGTTTTTT
CASSTGGFTGELFF
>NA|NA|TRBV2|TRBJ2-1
TGTGCCAGCAGTGAAGTCGGCGGGTTGGGTGAGCAGTTCTTC
CASSEVGGLGEQFF
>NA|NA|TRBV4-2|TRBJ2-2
TGTGCCAGCAGCCAAGAGCGGGACACCGGGGAGCTGTTTTTT
CASSQERDTGELFF
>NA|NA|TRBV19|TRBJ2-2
TGTGCCAGTAGTGGTAGTGGCGCCGGGGAGCTGTTTTTT
CASSGSGAGELFF
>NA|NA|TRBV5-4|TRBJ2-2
TGTGCCAGCAGCAGTGATCCCAACACCGGGGAGCTGTTTTTT
CASSSDPNTGELFF
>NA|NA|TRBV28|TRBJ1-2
TGTGCCAGCAGTTCCCCCCGACAGAACTATGGCTACACCTTC
CASSSPRQNYGYTF
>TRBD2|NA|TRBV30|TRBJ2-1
TGTGCCTGGAGAAAAGCGGGGTACAATGAGCAGTTCTTC
CAWRKAGYNEQFF
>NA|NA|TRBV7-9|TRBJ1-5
TGTGCCAGCAGCTTATCGGACGCCAATCAGCCCCAGCATTTT
CASSLSDANQPQHF
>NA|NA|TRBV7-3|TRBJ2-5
TGTGCCAGCAGCTTATACGCCGGGCAAGAGACCCAGTACTTC
CASSLYAGQETQYF
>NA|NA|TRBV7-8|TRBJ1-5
TGTGCCAGCAGCTTAGGGGGGGCCGGTCAGCCCCAGCATTTT
CASSLGGAGQPQHF
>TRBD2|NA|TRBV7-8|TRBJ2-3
TGTGCCAGCAGCTTCCTAGCGGGGGGCACAGATACGCAGTATTTT
CASSFLAGGTDTQYF
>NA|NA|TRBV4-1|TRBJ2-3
TGCGCCAGCAGCCAAGAGTCGCTCGGGGCGACGCAGTATTTT
CASSQESLGATQYF
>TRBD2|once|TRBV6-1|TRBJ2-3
TGTGCCAGCAGTGTACTAGCGGCAGATACGCAGTATTTT
CASSVLAADTQYF
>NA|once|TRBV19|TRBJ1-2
TGTGCCAGTAGACTGACGGGGGGAAACTATGGCTACACCTTC
CASRLTGGNYGYTF
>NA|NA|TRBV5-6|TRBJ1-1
TGTGCCAGCAGCCTAGGTAGGCGCGTCACTGAAGCTTTCTTT
CASSLGRRVTEAFF
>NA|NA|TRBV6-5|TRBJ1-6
TGTGCCAGCAAACAGGACCATTATTCACCCCTCCACTTT
CASKQDHYSPLHF
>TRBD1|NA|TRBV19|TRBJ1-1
TGTGCCAGTAGTATTCAGGGGGCGACTTTAGCTTTCTTT
CASSIQGATLAFF
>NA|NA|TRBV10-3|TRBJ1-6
TGTGCCATCAGTGAGTCGGCAGCAGAAGGTAATTCACCCCTCCACTTT
CAISESAAEGNSPLHF
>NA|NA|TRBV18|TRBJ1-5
TGTGCCAGCTCCCGGACTAAAGATCAGCCCCAGCATTTT
CASSRTKDQPQHF
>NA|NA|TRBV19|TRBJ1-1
TGTGCCAGTAGTATAAACGGAAAGATGACTGAAGCTTTCTTT
CASSINGKMTEAFF
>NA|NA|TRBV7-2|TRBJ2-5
TGTGCCAGCAGCTTAGTCGGGGGGCTCCAAGAGACCCAGTACTTC
CASSLVGGLQETQYF
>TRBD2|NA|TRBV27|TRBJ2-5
TGTGCCAGCAGTTTAAGGGAGGGAGAGACCCAGTACTTC
CASSLREGETQYF
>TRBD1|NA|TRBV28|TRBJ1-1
TGTGCCAGCAGTACAGCGGGACAGGGGATGAACACTGAAGCTTTCTTT
CASSTAGQGMNTEAFF
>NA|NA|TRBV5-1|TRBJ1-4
TGCGCCAGCAGGGAGGGGAATGAAAAACTGTTTTTT
CASREGNEKLFF
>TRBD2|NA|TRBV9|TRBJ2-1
TGTGCCAGCAGCGTAGGACTAGCGAACAATGAGCAGTTCTTC
CASSVGLANNEQFF